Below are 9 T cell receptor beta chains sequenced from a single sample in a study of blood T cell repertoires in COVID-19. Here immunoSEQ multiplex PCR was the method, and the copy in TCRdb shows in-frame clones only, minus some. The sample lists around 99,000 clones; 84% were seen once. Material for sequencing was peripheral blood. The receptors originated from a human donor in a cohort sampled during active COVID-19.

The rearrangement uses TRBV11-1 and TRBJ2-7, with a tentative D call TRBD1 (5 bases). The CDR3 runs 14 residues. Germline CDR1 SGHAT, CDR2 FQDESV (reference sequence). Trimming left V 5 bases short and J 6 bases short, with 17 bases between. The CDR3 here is CASSPKTRVGEQYF. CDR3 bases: TGTGCCAGCAGCCCAAAAACCAGGGTAGGCGAGCAGTACTTC.

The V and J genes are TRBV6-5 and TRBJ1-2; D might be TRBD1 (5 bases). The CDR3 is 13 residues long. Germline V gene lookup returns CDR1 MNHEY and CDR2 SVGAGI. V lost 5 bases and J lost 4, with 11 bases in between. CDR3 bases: TGTGCCAGCAGTCAACAGGAAATCTATGGCTACACCTTC. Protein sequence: CASSQQEIYGYTF.

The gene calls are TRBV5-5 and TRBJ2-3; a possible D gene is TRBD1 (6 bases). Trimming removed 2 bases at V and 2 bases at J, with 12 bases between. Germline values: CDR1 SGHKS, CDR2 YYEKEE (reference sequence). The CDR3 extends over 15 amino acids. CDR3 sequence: CASSFRGLLTDTQYF. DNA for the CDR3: TGTGCCAGCAGCTTCAGGGGCCTTCTCACAGATACGCAGTATTTT. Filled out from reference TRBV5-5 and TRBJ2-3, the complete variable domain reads DAGVTQSPTHLIKTRGQQVTLRCSPISGHKSVSWYQQVLGQGPQFIFQYYEKEERGRGNFPDRFSARQFPNYSSELNVNALLLGDSALYLCASSFRGLLTDTQYFGPGTRLTVL.

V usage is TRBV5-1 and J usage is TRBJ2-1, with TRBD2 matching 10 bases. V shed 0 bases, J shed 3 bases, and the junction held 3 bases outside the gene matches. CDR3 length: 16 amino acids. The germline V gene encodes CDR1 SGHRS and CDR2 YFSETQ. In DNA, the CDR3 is TGCGCCAGCAGCTTGGGAGCTAGCGGGAGCTACAATGAGCAGTTCTTC. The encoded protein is CASSLGASGSYNEQFF.

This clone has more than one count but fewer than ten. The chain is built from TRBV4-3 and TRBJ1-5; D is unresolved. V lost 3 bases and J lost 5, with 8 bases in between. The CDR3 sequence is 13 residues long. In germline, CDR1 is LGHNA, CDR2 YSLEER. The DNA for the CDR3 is TGCGCCAGCAGCCACCAGGTTGATCAGCCCCAGCATTTT. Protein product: CASSHQVDQPQHF.

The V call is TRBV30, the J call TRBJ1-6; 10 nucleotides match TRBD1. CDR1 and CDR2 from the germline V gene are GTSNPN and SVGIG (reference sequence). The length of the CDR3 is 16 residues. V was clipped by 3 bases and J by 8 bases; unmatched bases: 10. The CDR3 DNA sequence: TGTGCCTGGAGGGATTTCGACAGGGGGCAATATTCACCCCTCCACTTT. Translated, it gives CAWRDFDRGQYSPLHF.

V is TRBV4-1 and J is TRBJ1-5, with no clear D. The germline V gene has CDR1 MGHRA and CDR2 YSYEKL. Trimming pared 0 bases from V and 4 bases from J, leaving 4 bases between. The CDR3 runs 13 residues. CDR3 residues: CASSQDRNQPQHF. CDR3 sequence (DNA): TGCGCCAGCAGCCAAGACAGGAATCAGCCCCAGCATTTT.

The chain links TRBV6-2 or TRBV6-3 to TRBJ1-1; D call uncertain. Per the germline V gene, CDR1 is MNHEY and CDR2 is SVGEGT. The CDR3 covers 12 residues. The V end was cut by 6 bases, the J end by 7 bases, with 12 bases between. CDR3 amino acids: CASSRGGGEAFF. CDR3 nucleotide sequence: TGTGCCAGCAGCCGGGGAGGAGGTGAAGCTTTCTTT.

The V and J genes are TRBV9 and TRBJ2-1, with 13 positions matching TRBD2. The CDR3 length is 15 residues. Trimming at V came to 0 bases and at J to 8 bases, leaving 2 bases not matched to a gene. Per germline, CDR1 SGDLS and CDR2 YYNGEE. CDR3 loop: CASSVGTSGSHEQFF. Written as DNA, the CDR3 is TGTGCCAGCAGCGTAGGGACTAGCGGGAGCCATGAGCAGTTCTTC.